The next 27 T cell receptor beta chains were all read from a single sample in a study of Graves' ophthalmopathy and Graves' hyperthyroidism. RNA transcripts served as template for amplifying TCR beta CDR3 sequences. First-round RT-PCR used HTBI primers; second-round multiplex PCR followed. One entry per CDR3 protein, called by TCRdb with MiXCR from the multiplex PCR reads. The sample contains around 1.1 million distinct CDR3 sequences, roughly 35% of which appear only once. Sequencing was done on a sample of peripheral blood or thyroid tissue (not recorded which). These receptor sequences come from an adult man with Graves' hyperthyroidism.

This chain links TRBV12-3 or TRBV12-4 with TRBJ2-7; D is perhaps TRBD2 (6 bases). CDR3 length equals 12 residues. V was shortened by 6 bases and J by 3 bases, with 9 bases between the two germline ends. The CDR3 DNA follows: TGTGCCAGCAGGCGGGACTTCTACGAGCAGTACTTC. Its protein product is CASRRDFYEQYF.

This chain links TRBV7-9 with TRBJ1-2, with D uncertain. Per germline, CDR1 SEHNR and CDR2 FQNEAQ (reference sequence). Trimming removed 5 bases at V and 2 bases at J, with 15 bases between. The CDR3 consists of 15 residues. The CDR3 bases are TGTGCCAGCAGCCCGGGCTTCGGGCAGAACTATGGCTACACCTTC. Translation: CASSPGFGQNYGYTF.

This clonotype was detected once. This clone may be a read error of a much larger clone one base away. This chain joins TRBV10-3 and TRBJ1-5; 11 bases map to TRBD1. Trimming took 1 base from V and 6 from J; bases not matched to a gene: 8. There are 17 residues in the CDR3. The germline CDR1 and CDR2 sequences are ENHRY and SYGVKD. The DNA for the CDR3 is TGTGCCATCAGTGAGTTGGGACAGGGGGTTGGCAGTCAGCCCCAGCATTTT. Protein sequence: CAISELGQGVGSQPQHF.

Comments on this clonotype: It is likely a read error, because the conserved phenylalanine at the end of the CDR3 is missing. Because the CDR3's place on the DNA is in doubt, the DNA is left out and the CDR3 is given as listed by TCRdb. The chain is built from TRBV7-2 and TRBJ2-5; TRBD1, the D gene given by the table, was not confirmed from the DNA. The CDR3 is 10 residues long, ends included. Germline V gene sequence: CDR1 SGHTA, CDR2 FQGNSA. The CDR3 region is CASSQDRTYT.

With regard to this clonotype: Germline and junction disagree at one end, which may indicate a read error. This chain connects TRBV29-1 to TRBJ2-7; D might be TRBD1 (6 bases). This CDR3 comprises 13 residues. Germline V lookup: CDR1 SQVTM, CDR2 ANQGSEA. The CDR3 spells CSLRGQNTGELYF. Written as DNA, the CDR3 is TGCAGCCTCAGGGGTCAGAACACCGGGGAGCTGTACTTC.

This clonotype was found a few times. This may arise from a read error, as a much more abundant clone is one base away. This chain joins TRBV7-2 and TRBJ2-7; D not resolved. Germline CDR1 and CDR2: SGHTA and FQGNSA. V was cut by 1 base and J by 6 bases, with 13 bases left in between. This CDR3 spans 14 amino acids. For the CDR3, the DNA is TGTGCCAGCAGCTTAGGACGAAGTCGTAGCGAGCAGTACTTC. Amino acid sequence: CASSLGRSRSEQYF.

V gene TRBV29-1 combines with J gene TRBJ2-2; D unresolved. V was shortened by 3 bases and J by 2 bases, with 10 bases between the two germline ends. Looked up from germline, CDR1 is SQVTM and CDR2 is ANQGSEA. The CDR3 has 14 amino acids. The CDR3 here is CSVDGAGNTGELFF. The CDR3 bases are TGCAGCGTTGATGGCGCTGGAAACACCGGGGAGCTGTTTTTT.

As for this clonotype: This may stem from a read error, because a much larger clone lies one nucleotide away. The J gene is TRBJ2-5, the V gene TRBV7-3; TRBD2 might be the D (5 bases). The CDR3 extends over 14 amino acids. From germline, CDR1 is SGHTA and CDR2 FQGTGA. V was trimmed by 5 bases and J by 6 bases, leaving 16 bases between them. CDR3 nucleotides: TGTGCCAGCAGCCCAACCTTCGGGGTACAGACCCAGTACTTC. This encodes CASSPTFGVQTQYF.

The rearrangement links TRBV7-2 to TRBJ2-7, with 9 nucleotides matching TRBD1. Losses at the gene ends were 5 bases for V and 5 bases for J; bases not matched to a gene: 10. Germline assignment: CDR1 SGHTA and CDR2 FQGNSA. The CDR3 extends over 15 amino acids. CDR3 residues: CASSRAGTGTDEQYF. CDR3 bases: TGTGCCAGCAGCCGAGCCGGGACAGGGACTGACGAGCAGTACTTC.

This clonotype was found many times. The chain carries TRBV25-1 and TRBJ1-5, with D maybe TRBD1 (5 bases). CDR1 MGHDK and CDR2 SYGVNS come from the germline V gene. V lost 3 bases to trimming and J lost 2 bases, with 8 bases between them. This CDR3 contains 14 residues. CDR3 nucleotide sequence: TGTGCCAGCAGTGATGCGGGGGGCAATCAGCCCCAGCATTTT. The encoded protein is CASSDAGGNQPQHF.

The chain couples TRBV10-3 to TRBJ2-7, with D possibly being TRBD1 or TRBD2 (6 bases each). The CDR3 runs 12 residues. Trimming took 2 bases from V and 10 from J, leaving 12 bases between them. Germline CDR1 reads ENHRY; CDR2 reads SYGVKD. CDR3 residues: CAISEAGGGQYF. In DNA, the CDR3 is TGTGCCATCAGTGAGGCCGGGGGCGGTCAGTACTTC.

This clonotype has more than one count but fewer than ten. This rearrangement joins TRBV19 to TRBJ1-2; the D is unclear. The V and J ends lost 1 base and 1 base respectively, with 13 bases between them. CDR1 and CDR2 from the germline V gene are LNHDA and SQIVND (reference sequence). There are 16 residues in the CDR3. The CDR3 sequence is CASSIGNSNFNYGYTF. CDR3 coding DNA: TGTGCCAGTAGTATAGGAAACAGCAATTTTAACTATGGCTACACCTTC.

With respect to this clonotype: Just one base apart from a much larger clone, this may be a read error. V is TRBV20-1 and J is TRBJ1-5, with 10 bases fitting TRBD1. V lost 6 bases to trimming and J lost 8 bases; unmatched junction nucleotides: 4. The germline V gene has CDR1 DFQATT and CDR2 SNEGSKA (reference sequence). CDR3 size: 12 residues. CDR3 residues: CSAPDRGEPQHF. CDR3 coding DNA: TGCAGTGCCCCGGACAGGGGGGAGCCCCAGCATTTT.

This clonotype occurred many times. The genes are TRBV30 and TRBJ1-2, with 7 positions matching TRBD1. Per the germline V gene, CDR1 is GTSNPN and CDR2 is SVGIG (reference sequence). V shed 6 bases, J shed 4 bases, and the junction held 11 bases outside the gene matches. The CDR3 runs to 14 residues. CDR3 amino acids: CACIRDRAFYGYTF. The CDR3 DNA reads as TGTGCCTGTATTCGGGACAGAGCTTTCTATGGCTACACCTTC.

This clonotype has just one count. This sequence may be a read error, since a much larger clone differs from it by one base. The chain joins TRBV20-1 to TRBJ2-7, with D perhaps TRBD2 (5 bases). Germline V gene lookup returns CDR1 DFQATT and CDR2 SNEGSKA (reference sequence). The CDR3 totals 11 residues. Trimming left V 4 bases short and J 3 bases short, with 7 bases between. Here the CDR3 reads CSAIEGYEQYF. The CDR3, as DNA: TGCAGTGCTATAGAGGGCTACGAGCAGTACTTC.

This clonotype was counted ten times or more. V is TRBV11-2 and J is TRBJ2-7; 10 bases align to TRBD1. Germline trimming cut 5 bases from V and 6 bases from J; bases unmatched to any gene: 7. This CDR3 region has 14 residues. Per the germline V gene, CDR1 is SGHAT and CDR2 is FQNNGV. The CDR3 protein is CASSTSGQGFEQYF. In nucleotides, the CDR3 is TGTGCCAGCAGCACCTCGGGACAGGGGTTCGAGCAGTACTTC.

This clonotype was counted a few times. The chain couples TRBV7-8 to TRBJ2-7; 8 bases fit TRBD2. The CDR3 extends over 16 amino acids. V trimming: 0 bases; J trimming: 4 bases; junction bases outside the gene matches: 8. The germline CDR1 and CDR2 sequences are SGHVS and FQNEAQ. The CDR3 here is CASSLAEAGAHYEQYF. For the CDR3, the DNA is TGTGCCAGCAGCTTAGCGGAAGCGGGGGCCCATTACGAGCAGTACTTC. Using reference TRBV7-8 and TRBJ2-7 for the parts outside the CDR3, the full variable domain is GAGVSQSPRYKVAKRGQDVALRCDPISGHVSLFWYQQALGQGPEFLTYFQNEAQLDKSGLPSDRFFAERPEGSVSTLKIQRTQQEDSAVYLCASSLAEAGAHYEQYFGPGTRLTVT.

This chain uses TRBV29-1 with TRBJ2-7; a weak D match, TRBD1 (6 bases). V lost 8 bases and J 6 bases, leaving 20 bases between the germline ends. The CDR3 consists of 13 residues. In germline, CDR1 is SQVTM, CDR2 ANQGSEA. In DNA, the CDR3 is TGCAGCTTATCACCCTTGGGGGCGAGCGAGCAGTACTTC. This codes for CSLSPLGASEQYF.

This clonotype has a single count. The chain carries TRBV29-1 and TRBJ1-2; a possible D gene is TRBD1 (6 bases). Trimming cost V 6 bases and J 2 bases, with 13 bases left between them. The CDR3 runs to 13 residues. CDR1 and CDR2 from the germline V gene are SQVTM and ANQGSEA. Here the CDR3 reads CSVVWRGNYGYTF. The CDR3 coding sequence is TGCAGCGTCGTATGGAGGGGGAACTATGGCTACACCTTC.

This clonotype was found a few times. The chain recombines TRBV2 with TRBJ2-2, with D possibly being TRBD1 (5 bases). Germline V CDR1 and CDR2: SNHLY, FYNNEI. The CDR3 totals 15 residues. V dropped 0 bases and J dropped 6 bases, with 11 bases sitting between them. The CDR3 DNA sequence: TGTGCCAGCAGTGAAGCCGAAAGGGGTCCCGGGGAGCTGTTTTTT. Its translation is CASSEAERGPGELFF.

In its sample, this clonotype was seen many times. The chain carries TRBV20-1 and TRBJ2-7; D unresolved. Trimming took off 4 bases at V and 4 bases at J, with 5 bases between the two ends. Germline V gene lookup returns CDR1 DFQATT and CDR2 SNEGSKA (reference sequence). This CDR3 region has 10 residues. Here the CDR3 DNA reads TGCAGTGCTACCTCTTACGAGCAGTACTTC. Encoded protein: CSATSYEQYF.

This chain connects TRBV27 to TRBJ1-2, with D maybe TRBD1 (5 bases). Between the trimmed V and J ends, which lost 5 bases and 8 bases, there was a span of 24 bases. CDR3 length: 16 amino acids. The germline V gene encodes CDR1 MNHEY and CDR2 SMNVEV (reference sequence). In DNA, the CDR3 is TGTGCCAGCAGTCCGTACCTACGGGACGCGCCATTGGGCTACACCTTC. Encoded protein: CASSPYLRDAPLGYTF.

This clonotype was detected many times. CDR3 sequence (DNA): TGTGCCAGCAGCTCGTACGGACAGCCCGTACCCGGGGAGCTGTTTTTT. This codes for CASSSYGQPVPGELFF. The chain joins TRBV7-7 to TRBJ2-2, with a tentative D call TRBD1 (6 bases). CDR3 length: 16 amino acids. V dropped 4 bases and J dropped 6 bases, with 18 bases sitting between them. Germline values: CDR1 SSHAT, CDR2 FNYEAQ (reference sequence).

The sample holds a few counts of this clonotype. V usage is TRBV6-5 and J usage is TRBJ2-7; 8 nucleotides line up with TRBD2. The CDR3 sequence is 13 residues long. The germline gives CDR1 MNHEY, CDR2 SVGAGI. The junction had 5 bases not matched to a gene; V was cut back by 5 bases and J by 5 bases. CDR3 DNA: TGTGCCAGCAGTAACGGGGGGGGCCACGAGCAGTACTTC. This codes for CASSNGGGHEQYF.

The chain carries TRBV4-1 and TRBJ2-7, with D tentatively TRBD1 or TRBD2 (5 bases each). From germline, CDR1 is MGHRA and CDR2 YSYEKL. V shed 0 bases and J shed 0 bases, with 18 bases lying between them. The CDR3 runs to 18 residues. This chain's CDR3 is CASSQDESRDGLSYEQYF. Here the CDR3 DNA reads TGCGCCAGCAGCCAAGATGAGTCGAGGGACGGACTCTCCTACGAGCAGTACTTC.

This clonotype was counted at least ten times. J is TRBJ1-1 and V is TRBV5-5; D is unresolved. The CDR3 is 11 amino acids. Germline V lookup: CDR1 SGHKS, CDR2 YYEKEE (reference sequence). Trimming removed 6 bases from V and 4 bases from J, with 7 bases in between. The CDR3 is CASNVATEAFF. The CDR3 DNA is TGTGCCAGCAACGTTGCCACTGAAGCTTTCTTT.

The chain carries TRBV6-5 and TRBJ1-2; no clear D. Trimming stripped 2 bases from V and 8 bases from J, with 12 bases between. Germline values: CDR1 MNHEY, CDR2 SVGAGI. The CDR3 has 13 amino acids. The CDR3 nucleotides are TGTGCCAGCAGTTACGTCAGCACGAAAGGCTACACCTTC. Protein product: CASSYVSTKGYTF.